The present T cell receptor (beta chain) was sequenced within a study of blood T cell repertoires in COVID-19. Study-level background: Sources were T cells, B-cell-depleted T cells, or PBMCs; the material itself was cDNA or gDNA.

Data came from immunoSEQ multiplex PCR; TCRdb stores just in-frame clones and leaves some out. The sample carries some 370,000 clones, roughly 89% recorded once. The count of this clone is one. The germline gives CDR1 MNHEY, CDR2 SVGAGI. V shed 8 bases, J shed 3 bases, and the junction held 9 bases outside the gene matches. The CDR3 has 15 amino acids. This sequence was found in a man between 18 and 29 years old with active or convalescent COVID-19. Input material: peripheral blood. The chain employs TRBV6-5 and TRBJ1-2; TRBD1 aligns across 10 bases. The CDR3 nucleotides are TGTGCCAGCGAACCCGGGACAGGGGCTCACTATGGCTACACCTTC. Translating gives CASEPGTGAHYGYTF.